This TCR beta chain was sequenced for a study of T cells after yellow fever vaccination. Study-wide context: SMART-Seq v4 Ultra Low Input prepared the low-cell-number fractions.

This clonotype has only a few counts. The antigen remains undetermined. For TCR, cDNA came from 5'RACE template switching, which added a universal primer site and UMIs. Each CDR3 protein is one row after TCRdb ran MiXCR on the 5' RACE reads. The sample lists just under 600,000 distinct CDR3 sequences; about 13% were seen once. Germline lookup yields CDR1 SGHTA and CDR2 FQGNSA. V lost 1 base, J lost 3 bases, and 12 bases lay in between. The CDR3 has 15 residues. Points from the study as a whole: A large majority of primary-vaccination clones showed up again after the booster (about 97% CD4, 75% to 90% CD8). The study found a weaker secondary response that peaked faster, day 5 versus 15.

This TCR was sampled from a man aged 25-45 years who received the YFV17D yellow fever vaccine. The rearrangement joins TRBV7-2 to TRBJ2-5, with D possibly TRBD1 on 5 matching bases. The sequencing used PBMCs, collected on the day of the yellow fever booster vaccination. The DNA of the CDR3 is TGTGCCAGCAGCTTAGTCGACAGCCCCAAAGAGACCCAGTACTTC. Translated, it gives CASSLVDSPKETQYF.